This T cell receptor (beta chain) was sequenced during a study of T cells in Graves' hyperthyroidism and ophthalmopathy. Regions amplified from RNA transcripts were the TCR beta CDR3 regions. The primer set for the first-round RT-PCR of the TCR CDR3 was HTBI. TCRdb analysed the multiplex PCR reads with MiXCR anew, one entry per CDR3 protein. Counted here are more than 250,000 distinct CDR3 sequences, approximately 14% occurring once; the ten biggest clones make up 30%. This CDR3 has 14 amino acids. Trimming took 8 bases from V and 3 from J; bases not matched to a gene: 7. The germline CDR1 and CDR2 sequences are MNHEY and SMNVEV (reference sequence). Used for diagnoses were clinical symptoms, serum thyroxine and TRAb, thyroid ultrasound and orbital computed tomography.

The TCR sequence derives from a woman aged 45 to 65 with Graves' hyperthyroidism that later progressed to Graves' ophthalmopathy. The sequenced sample consisted of blood. The J gene is TRBJ1-2, the V gene TRBV27, with 9 bases that match TRBD1. The CDR3 sequence: CASSARTGDYGYTF. The CDR3 DNA sequence: TGTGCCAGCTCTGCCCGGACAGGGGACTATGGCTACACCTTC.